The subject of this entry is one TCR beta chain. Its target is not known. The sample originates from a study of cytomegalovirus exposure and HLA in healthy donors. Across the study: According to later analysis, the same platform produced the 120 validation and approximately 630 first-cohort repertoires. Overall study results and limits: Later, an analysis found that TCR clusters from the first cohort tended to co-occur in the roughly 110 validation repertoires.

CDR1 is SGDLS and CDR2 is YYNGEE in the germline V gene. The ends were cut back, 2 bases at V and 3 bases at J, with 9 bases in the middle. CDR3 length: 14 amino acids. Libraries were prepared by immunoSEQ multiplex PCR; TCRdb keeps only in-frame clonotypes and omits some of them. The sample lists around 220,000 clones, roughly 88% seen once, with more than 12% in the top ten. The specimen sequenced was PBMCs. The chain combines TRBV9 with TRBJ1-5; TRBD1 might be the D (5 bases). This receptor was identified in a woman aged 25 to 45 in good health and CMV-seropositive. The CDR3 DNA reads TGTGCCAGCAGCGTCGGACATGCCAATCAGCCCCAGCATTTT. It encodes CASSVGHANQPQHF.